The next 2 T cell receptor beta chains were all read from a single sample in a study of blood T cell repertoires in COVID-19. Clones were read by immunoSEQ multiplex PCR, and TCRdb kept only the in-frame ones, dropping some. Of some 150,000 clones in the sample, approximately 85% were seen once. Sequencing input: peripheral blood. The receptors here all came from a man aged 40-49 years who had recovered from COVID-19.

This chain links TRBV4-3 with TRBJ2-1; D uncertain. The germline V gene encodes CDR1 LGHNA and CDR2 YSLEER. Trimming cost V 1 base and J 2 bases, with 9 bases left between them. The CDR3 runs 15 residues. The CDR3 nucleotides are TGCGCCAGCAGCCAAGGGGTAGCTACCTACAATGAGCAGTTCTTC. Translated, it gives CASSQGVATYNEQFF.

The rearrangement uses TRBV4-3 and TRBJ2-7, with TRBD1 matching over 8 bases. J lost 3 bases, V lost 1 base, and 5 bases had no gene match. This CDR3 contains 15 residues. In germline, CDR1 is LGHNA, CDR2 YSLEER. CDR3 residues: CASSQVDRGSYEQYF. In nucleotides, the CDR3 is TGCGCCAGCAGCCAAGTCGACAGGGGTAGCTACGAGCAGTACTTC.